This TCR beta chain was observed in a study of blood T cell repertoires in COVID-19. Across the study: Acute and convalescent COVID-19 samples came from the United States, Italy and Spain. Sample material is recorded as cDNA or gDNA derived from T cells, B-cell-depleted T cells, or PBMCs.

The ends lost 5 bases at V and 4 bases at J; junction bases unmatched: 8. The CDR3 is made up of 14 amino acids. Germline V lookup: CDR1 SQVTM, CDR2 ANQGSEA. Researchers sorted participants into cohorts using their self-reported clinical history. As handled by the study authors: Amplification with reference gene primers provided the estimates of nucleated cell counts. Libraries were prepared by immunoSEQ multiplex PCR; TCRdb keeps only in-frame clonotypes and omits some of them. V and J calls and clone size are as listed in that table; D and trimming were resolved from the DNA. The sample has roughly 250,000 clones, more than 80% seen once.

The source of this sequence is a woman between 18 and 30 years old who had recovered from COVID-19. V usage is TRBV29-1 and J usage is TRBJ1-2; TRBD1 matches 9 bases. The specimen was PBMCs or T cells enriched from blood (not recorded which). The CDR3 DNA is TGCAGCGTTCAACCCACGACAGGGGGCTATGGCTACACCTTC. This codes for CSVQPTTGGYGYTF.